These 5 T cell receptor beta chains were all obtained from the same sample, sequenced in a study of blood T cell repertoires in COVID-19. TCRdb's table, derived via immunoSEQ multiplex PCR, lists solely in-frame clones and lacks some. The table records around 93,000 clones, around 80% of them present only once. Input material: peripheral blood. These receptors originate from an elderly man with acute or convalescent COVID-19.

This chain uses TRBV7-2 with TRBJ1-5; D gene unclear. This CDR3 is 13 amino acids long. Trimming left V 1 base short and J 6 bases short, with 7 bases between. Germline V gene sequence: CDR1 SGHTA, CDR2 FQGNSA. CDR3 in amino acids: CASSLGLGQPQHF. In nucleotides, the CDR3 is TGTGCCAGCAGCTTAGGTCTAGGTCAGCCCCAGCATTTT.

The CDR3 DNA reads TGCGCCAGCAGCTTGGACCCCGTGGGGGGGGAGCAGTTCTTC. Translation gives CASSLDPVGGEQFF. The rearrangement joins TRBV5-1 to TRBJ2-1; 7 nucleotides align to TRBD2. J gave up 10 bases and V 0 bases, and 7 bases lay outside the gene matches. Germline V lookup: CDR1 SGHRS, CDR2 YFSETQ. This CDR3 is 14 amino acids long. Looking up the rest from reference TRBV5-1 and TRBJ2-1 gives the full variable domain: KAGVTQTPRYLIKTRGQQVTLSCSPISGHRSVSWYQQTPGQGLQFLFEYFSETQRNKGNFPGRFSGRQFSNSRSEMNVSTLELGDSALYLCASSLDPVGGEQFFGPGTRLTVL.

V is TRBV28 and J is TRBJ1-3; 8 bases match TRBD1. Germline-derived CDR1 and CDR2 are MDHEN and SYDVKM. This CDR3 comprises 14 residues. Trimming cost V 3 bases and J 4 bases; bases outside gene matches: 2. CDR3 nucleotide sequence: TGTGCCAGCAGTTTTAGGACAGGGGGAAACACCATATATTTT. The encoded protein is CASSFRTGGNTIYF.

The rearrangement links TRBV5-5 to TRBJ1-5; D uncertain. The V gene's germline CDR1 is SGHKS and CDR2 YYEKEE (reference sequence). This CDR3 comprises 15 residues. V was clipped by 0 bases and J by 0 bases, with 7 bases between them. Written as DNA, the CDR3 is TGTGCCAGCAGCTTGGACAGTTATAGCAATCAGCCCCAGCATTTT. Translation: CASSLDSYSNQPQHF. Full variable domain (outside the CDR3, taken from reference TRBV5-5 and TRBJ1-5): DAGVTQSPTHLIKTRGQQVTLRCSPISGHKSVSWYQQVLGQGPQFIFQYYEKEERGRGNFPDRFSARQFPNYSSELNVNALLLGDSALYLCASSLDSYSNQPQHFGDGTRLSIL.

The chain employs TRBV4-1 and TRBJ2-7; the match to TRBD2 covers 8 bases. CDR1 is MGHRA and CDR2 is YSYEKL in the germline V gene. V gave up 2 bases and J gave up 7 bases; unmatched junction bases: 7. The CDR3 covers 14 residues. CDR3 bases: TGCGCCAGCAGCCAACGGGTTAGCGGGAATGAGCAGTACTTC. As protein: CASSQRVSGNEQYF.